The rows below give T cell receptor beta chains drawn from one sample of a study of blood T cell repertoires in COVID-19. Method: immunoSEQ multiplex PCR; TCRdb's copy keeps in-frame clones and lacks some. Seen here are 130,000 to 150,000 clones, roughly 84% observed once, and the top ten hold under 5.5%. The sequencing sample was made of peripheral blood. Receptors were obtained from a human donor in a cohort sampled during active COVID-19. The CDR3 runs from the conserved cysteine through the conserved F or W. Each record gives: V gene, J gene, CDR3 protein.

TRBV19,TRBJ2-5,CASSIGLAGIERETQYF
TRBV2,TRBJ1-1,CASSTQGGGTEAFF
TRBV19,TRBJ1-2,CASSARGLENYGYTF
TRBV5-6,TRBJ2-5,CASSLVLAGYQETQYF
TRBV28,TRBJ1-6,CASSSQYSPLHF
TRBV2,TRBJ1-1,CASSSAGASTEAFF
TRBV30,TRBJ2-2,CAWDFTGELFF
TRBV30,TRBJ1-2,CAWTGQGGQANYGYTF
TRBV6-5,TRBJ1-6,CASSLVIGGSDTLHF
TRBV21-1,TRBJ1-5,CASSIQKPQHF
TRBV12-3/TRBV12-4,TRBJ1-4,CASSSPGFEKLFF
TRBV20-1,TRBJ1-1,CSASLGGNTEAFF
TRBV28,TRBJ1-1,CASSAQGLSTEAFF
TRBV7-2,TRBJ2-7,CASSEGTTYEQYF
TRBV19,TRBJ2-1,CASSIAGDRGRFF
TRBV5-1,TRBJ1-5,CASSLGTGGGPQHF
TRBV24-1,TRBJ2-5,CATSDNLAGGMETQYF
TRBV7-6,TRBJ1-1,CASSLEGTDNTEAFF
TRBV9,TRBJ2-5,CASSVGLGLGVQETQYF
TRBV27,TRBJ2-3,CASSGTGGTTDTQYF
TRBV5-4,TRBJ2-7,CASSPGLSNYEQYF
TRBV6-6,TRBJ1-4,CASILARAPGTEKLFF
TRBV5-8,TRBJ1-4,CASSLGLTAINEKLFF
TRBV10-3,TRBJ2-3,CATLLDRTTDTQYF
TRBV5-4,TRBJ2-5,CASWDSYQETQYF
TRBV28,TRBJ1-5,CASTKGYSNQPQHF
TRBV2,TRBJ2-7,CASSARQGPYEQYF
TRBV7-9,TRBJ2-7,CASSSGTGLYEQYF
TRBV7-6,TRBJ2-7,CASSLALGGPGQGSLSYEQYF
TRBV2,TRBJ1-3,CASRLGGTGNTIYF
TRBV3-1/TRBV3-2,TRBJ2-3,CASSPRGSDTQYF
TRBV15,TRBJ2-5,CATSSTSEGETQYF
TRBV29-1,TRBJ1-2,CSVERAGVNYGYTF
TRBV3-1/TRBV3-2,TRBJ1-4,CASSTRDSNEKLFF
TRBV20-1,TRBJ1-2,CSASRPREGGYTF
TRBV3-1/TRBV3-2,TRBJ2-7,CASSQDPAQGGQYF
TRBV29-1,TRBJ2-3,CSVEVGGVVDTQYF
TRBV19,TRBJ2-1,CASSIGLRGRYNEQFF
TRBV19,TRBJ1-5,CASSTTGGEGQPQHF
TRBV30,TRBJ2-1,CAWTGTGGINEQFF